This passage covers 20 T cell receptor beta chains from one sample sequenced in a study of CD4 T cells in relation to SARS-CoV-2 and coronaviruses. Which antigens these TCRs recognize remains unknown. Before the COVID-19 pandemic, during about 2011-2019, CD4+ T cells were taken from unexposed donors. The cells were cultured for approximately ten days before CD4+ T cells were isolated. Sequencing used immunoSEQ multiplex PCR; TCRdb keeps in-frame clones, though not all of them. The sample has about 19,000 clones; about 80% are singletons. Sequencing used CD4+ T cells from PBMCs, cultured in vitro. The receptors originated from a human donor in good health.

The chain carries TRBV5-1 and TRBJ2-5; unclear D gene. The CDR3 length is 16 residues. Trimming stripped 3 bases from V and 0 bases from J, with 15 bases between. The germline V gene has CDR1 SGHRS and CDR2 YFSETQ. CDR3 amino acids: CASSSETGLYQETQYF. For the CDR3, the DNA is TGCGCCAGCAGCTCCGAGACTGGCCTGTACCAAGAGACCCAGTACTTC.

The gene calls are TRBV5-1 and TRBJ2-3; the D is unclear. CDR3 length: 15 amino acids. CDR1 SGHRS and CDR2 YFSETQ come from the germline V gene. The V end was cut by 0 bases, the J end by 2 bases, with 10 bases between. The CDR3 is CASSLVGRTTDTQYF. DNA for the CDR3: TGCGCCAGCAGCTTGGTAGGGCGGACCACAGATACGCAGTATTTT.

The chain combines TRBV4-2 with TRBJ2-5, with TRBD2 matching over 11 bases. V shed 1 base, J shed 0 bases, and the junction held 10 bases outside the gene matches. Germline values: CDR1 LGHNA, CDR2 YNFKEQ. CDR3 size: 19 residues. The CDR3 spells CASSQVGLAGGPDQETQYF. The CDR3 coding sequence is TGTGCCAGCAGCCAAGTCGGGCTAGCGGGAGGACCGGACCAAGAGACCCAGTACTTC.

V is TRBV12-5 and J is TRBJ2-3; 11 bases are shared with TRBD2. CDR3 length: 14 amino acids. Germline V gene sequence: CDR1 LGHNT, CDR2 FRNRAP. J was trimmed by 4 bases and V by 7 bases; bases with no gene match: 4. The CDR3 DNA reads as TGTGCTAGTGCCACGGGACTAGCGGCAGATACGCAGTATTTT. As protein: CASATGLAADTQYF.

CDR3 bases: TGTGCCAGCTCACCAAGGACACGCCTCAACACTGAAGCTTTCTTT. Protein product: CASSPRTRLNTEAFF. The rearrangement joins TRBV18 to TRBJ1-1, with D possibly matching TRBD1 (5 bases). This CDR3 has 15 amino acids. The germline V gene encodes CDR1 KGHSH and CDR2 LQKENI. Trimming left V 2 bases short and J 2 bases short, with 12 bases between.

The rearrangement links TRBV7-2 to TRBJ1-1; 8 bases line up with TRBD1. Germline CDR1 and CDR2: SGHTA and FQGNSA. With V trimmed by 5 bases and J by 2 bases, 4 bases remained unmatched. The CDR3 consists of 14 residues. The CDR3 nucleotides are TGTGCCAGCAGCCCAGACAGGGGAAACACTGAAGCTTTCTTT. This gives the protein CASSPDRGNTEAFF. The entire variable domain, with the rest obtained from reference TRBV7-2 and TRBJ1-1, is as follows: GAGVSQSPSNKVTEKGKDVELRCDPISGHTALYWYRQSLGQGLEFLIYFQGNSAPDKSGLPSDRFSAERTGGSVSTLTIQRTQQEDSAVYLCASSPDRGNTEAFFGQGTRLTVV.

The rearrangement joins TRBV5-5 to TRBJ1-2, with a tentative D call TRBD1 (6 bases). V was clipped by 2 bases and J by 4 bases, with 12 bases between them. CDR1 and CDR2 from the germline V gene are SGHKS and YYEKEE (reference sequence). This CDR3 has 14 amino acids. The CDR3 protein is CASSLREGGYGYTF. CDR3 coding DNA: TGTGCCAGCAGCTTAAGGGAAGGGGGCTATGGCTACACCTTC.

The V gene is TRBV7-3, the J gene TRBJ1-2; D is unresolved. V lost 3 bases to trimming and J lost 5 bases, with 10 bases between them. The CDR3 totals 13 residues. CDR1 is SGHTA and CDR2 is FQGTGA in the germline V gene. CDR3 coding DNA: TGTGCCAGCAGCTTGAGCTCGGAGTATGGCTACACCTTC. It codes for CASSLSSEYGYTF.

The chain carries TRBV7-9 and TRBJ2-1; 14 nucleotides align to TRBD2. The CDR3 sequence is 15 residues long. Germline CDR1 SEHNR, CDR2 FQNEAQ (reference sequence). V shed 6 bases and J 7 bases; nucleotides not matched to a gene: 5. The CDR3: CASRPTSGGANEQFF. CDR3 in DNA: TGTGCCAGCAGACCGACTAGCGGGGGGGCAAATGAGCAGTTCTTC.

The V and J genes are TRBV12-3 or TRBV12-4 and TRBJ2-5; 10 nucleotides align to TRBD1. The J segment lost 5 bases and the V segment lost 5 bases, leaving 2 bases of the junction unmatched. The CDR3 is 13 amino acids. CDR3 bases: TGTGCCAGCAGTAGGACAGGGGGGGAGACCCAGTACTTC. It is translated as CASSRTGGETQYF.

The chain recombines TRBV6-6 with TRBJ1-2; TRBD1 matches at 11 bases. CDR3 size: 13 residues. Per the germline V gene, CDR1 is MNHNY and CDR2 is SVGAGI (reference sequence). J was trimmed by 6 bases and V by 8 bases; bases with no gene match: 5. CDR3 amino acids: CASLGQGANGYTF. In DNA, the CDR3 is TGTGCCAGCCTCGGACAGGGGGCTAATGGCTACACCTTC.

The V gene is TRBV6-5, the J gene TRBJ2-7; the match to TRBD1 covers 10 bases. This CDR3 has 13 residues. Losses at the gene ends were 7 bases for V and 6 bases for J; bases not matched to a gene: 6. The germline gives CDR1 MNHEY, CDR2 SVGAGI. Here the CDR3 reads CASNRDRGSEQYF. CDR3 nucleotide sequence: TGTGCCAGCAACCGGGACAGGGGAAGCGAGCAGTACTTC.

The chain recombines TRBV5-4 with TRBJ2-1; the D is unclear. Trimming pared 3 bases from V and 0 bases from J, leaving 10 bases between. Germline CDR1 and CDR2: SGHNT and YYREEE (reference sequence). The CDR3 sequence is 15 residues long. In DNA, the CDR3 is TGTGCCAGCAGCTCTCGACTGATCTCCTACAATGAGCAGTTCTTC. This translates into CASSSRLISYNEQFF.

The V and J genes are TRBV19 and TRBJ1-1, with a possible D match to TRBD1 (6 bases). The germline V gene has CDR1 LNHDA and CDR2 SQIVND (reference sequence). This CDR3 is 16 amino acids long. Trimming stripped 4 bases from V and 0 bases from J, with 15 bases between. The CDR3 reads CASSTIDRPLNTEAFF. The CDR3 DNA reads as TGTGCCAGTAGTACAATTGACAGGCCCCTGAACACTGAAGCTTTCTTT.

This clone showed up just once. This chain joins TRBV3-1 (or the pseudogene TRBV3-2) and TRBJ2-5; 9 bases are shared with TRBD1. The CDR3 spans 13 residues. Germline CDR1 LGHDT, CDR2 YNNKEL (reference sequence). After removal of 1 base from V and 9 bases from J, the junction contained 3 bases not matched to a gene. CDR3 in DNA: TGTGCCAGCAGCCAAGGACAGGGGGGGGCCCAGTACTTC. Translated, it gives CASSQGQGGAQYF.

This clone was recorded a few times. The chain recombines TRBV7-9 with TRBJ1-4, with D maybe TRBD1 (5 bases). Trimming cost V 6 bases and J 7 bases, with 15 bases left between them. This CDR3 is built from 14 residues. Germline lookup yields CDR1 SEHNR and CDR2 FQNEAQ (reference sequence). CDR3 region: CASSIAGSGEKLFF. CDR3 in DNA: TGTGCCAGCAGTATTGCAGGGAGCGGTGAAAAACTGTTTTTT.

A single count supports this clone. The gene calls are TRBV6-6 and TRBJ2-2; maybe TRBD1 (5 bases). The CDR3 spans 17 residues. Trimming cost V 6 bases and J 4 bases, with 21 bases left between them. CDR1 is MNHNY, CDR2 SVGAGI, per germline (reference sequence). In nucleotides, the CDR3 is TGTGCCAGCAGACGATCCCCGGTGACAGTGAGCACCGGGGAGCTGTTTTTT. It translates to CASRRSPVTVSTGELFF.

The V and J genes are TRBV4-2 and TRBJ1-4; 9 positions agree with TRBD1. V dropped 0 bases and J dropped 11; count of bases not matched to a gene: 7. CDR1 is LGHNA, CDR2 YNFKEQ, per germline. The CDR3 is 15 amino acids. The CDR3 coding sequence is TGTGCCAGCAGCCAAGATGGGACAGGGACCGGGAAACTGTTTTTT. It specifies CASSQDGTGTGKLFF.

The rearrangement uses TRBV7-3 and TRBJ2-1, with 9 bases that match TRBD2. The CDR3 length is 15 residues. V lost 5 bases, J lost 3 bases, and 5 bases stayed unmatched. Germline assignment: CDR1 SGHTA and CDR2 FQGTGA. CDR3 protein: CASSISTSGYNEQFF. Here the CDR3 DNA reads TGTGCCAGCAGCATTTCGACTAGCGGCTACAATGAGCAGTTCTTC.

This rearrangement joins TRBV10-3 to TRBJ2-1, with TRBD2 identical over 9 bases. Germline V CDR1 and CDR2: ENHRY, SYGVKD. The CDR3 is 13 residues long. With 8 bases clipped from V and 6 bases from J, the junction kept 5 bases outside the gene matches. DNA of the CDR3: TGTGCCATCGCGGGGGGGATAGGCAATGAGCAGTTCTTC. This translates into CAIAGGIGNEQFF.